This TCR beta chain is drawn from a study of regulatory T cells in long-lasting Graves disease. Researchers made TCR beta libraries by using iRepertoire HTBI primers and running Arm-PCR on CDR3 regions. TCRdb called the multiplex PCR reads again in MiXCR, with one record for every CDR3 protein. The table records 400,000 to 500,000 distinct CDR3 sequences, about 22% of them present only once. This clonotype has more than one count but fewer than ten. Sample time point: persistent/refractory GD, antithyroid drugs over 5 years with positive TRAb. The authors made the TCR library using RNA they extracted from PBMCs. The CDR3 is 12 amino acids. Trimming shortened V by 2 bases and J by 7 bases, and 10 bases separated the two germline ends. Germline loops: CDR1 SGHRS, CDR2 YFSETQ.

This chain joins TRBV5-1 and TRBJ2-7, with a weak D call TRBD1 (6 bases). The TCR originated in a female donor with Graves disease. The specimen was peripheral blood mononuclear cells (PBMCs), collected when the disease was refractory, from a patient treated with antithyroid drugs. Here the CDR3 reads CASSFSGDEQYF. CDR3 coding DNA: TGCGCCAGCAGCTTCTCAGGGGATGAGCAGTACTTC.